This T cell receptor (beta chain) was recovered during a study of shared clonotypes between healthy human individuals (dated by TCRdb to 2020 to 2022). The study in broad terms: The cohort comprised two women and a few men aged 18 to 49 years. To increase sequencing depth and limit assay-specific biases, TCR repertoire library preparation and sequencing were carried out by different laboratories using diverse techniques. Each donor's leukapheresis produced roughly between roughly 0.85 and 9.5 billion PBMCs. To estimate repertoire size and how much clonotypes are shared between individuals, the study performed deep sequencing of blood TCR repertoires from five healthy adults. For each donor, three plates each were used for CD4 naive and CD4 memory, two plates were used for CD8 naive, and one plate was used for CD8 memory. Overall study results and their limits: Across four donors, approximately 5% of naive CD4, roughly 3.5% of naive CD8, about 2% of memory CD4, and roughly 0.41% of memory CD8 clonotypes were shared. Clonotypes shared by all four sorted-subset donors showed higher generation probabilities than non-shared clonotypes. Because the study included a small number of donors, the genetic and exposure-history diversity represented was limited. Sampling was restricted to blood, and TCR repertoires in tissue are likely to differ from TCR repertoires in blood. Estimated clonotype richness was generally larger for naive than for memory subsets. Pairwise subsampling indicated that sequencing depth was expected to affect the degree of clonotype sharing among donors. Even with the large sequencing depth, rarefaction of the sorted-subset datasets indicated that sequencing was incomplete.

CDR3 length: 14 amino acids, cysteine to phenylalanine. Only the CDR3 DNA is retained, 42 bases long and in frame from the first base. The germline V gene (reference sequence) gives CDR1 as MNHEY and CDR2 as SMNVEV. V loses 3 bases at its end and J loses 5 bases; junction bases beyond the gene matches: 7. TCR CDR3 regions were amplified from genomic DNA by multiplex PCR using the deep immunoSEQ assay. For each cell subset, the extracted genomic DNA was distributed evenly across all wells of several immunoSEQ 96-well plates, and each plate served as one replicate. For sorted subsets, each replicate PCR was loaded with roughly 200 ng genomic DNA, equivalent to 25,000 to 35,000 T cell genomes. Purified libraries were quantified with a Qubit 3.0 fluorometer, sized on a Bioanalyzer 2100, and re-quantified with the KAPA Library Quantification kit. Each immunoSEQ 96-well plate was sequenced on its own single-read 150-cycle Illumina NextSeq 550 flow cell. In the original analysis: Because only junctional sequences without quality scores were contained in the immunoSEQ output, filtering matching that applied to full-length reads could not be performed. Sequences were annotated with PyIR, a Python wrapper for IgBLAST v1.9, using IMGT germline references to assign V/J genes and CDR3. Reads were removed for weak V/J assignments (E-value above 1e-6), missing CDR3, stop codons, out-of-frame junctions, or ambiguous translated residues. A V3J clonotype was defined by an identical inferred V gene, J gene, and CDR3 amino acid sequence. Percentage overlap between repertoires was computed as shared unique clonotypes divided by the size of the smaller repertoire. Richness of each repertoire was evaluated using RTK rarefaction, the Chao1 estimator, and Recon v2.1 estimates of unobserved clonotypes. Generation probabilities were computed with OLGA for all TCRbeta clonotypes obtained by the gDNA method from a few donors. Not all clones reach the TCRdb copy of this immuneACCESS table, which keeps in-frame sequences only. Checked studies attribute under half of the gap to unresolved V genes and leave the rest unexplained. The DNA was the basis for D and trimming; V, J and clone size are from that table. The sample has fewer than 850,000 clones on record, around 90% of them singletons. The top ten constitute 30% to 40% of the sample.

Points on this clone: This clone's antigen is unknown. No much larger clone exists at a distance of one base, and base qualities are not known.

The donors were healthy, HIV-negative adults who had no recently reported acute infections or vaccinations. All donors were Caucasian adults living in Nashville, Tennessee, USA. CD8 memory samples combined magnetically selected CD45RO+ cells with CCR7-negative CD45RA+ effector memory (TemRA) cells. Blood was obtained by leukapheresis, after which PBMCs were separated by Ficoll-Histopaque density gradient centrifugation and cryopreserved in liquid nitrogen vapor phase. Analytical flow cytometry was used to check the purity and quantity of each magnetically sorted T cell population. From each sorted fraction, genomic DNA was isolated and quantified by UV absorbance on a Nanodrop 2000c.

This chain is built from TRBV27 and TRBJ2-7; 7 bases in the middle match TRBD2. The sequence was obtained from a man between 18 and 29 years old in good health. Some clones in this sample may be carry-over from other donors' samples. Sequencing was performed on memory CD8+ T cells from PBMCs. Interpreted using the paper, the cell subset or site label stands for: CD45RO+ cells pooled with CCR7-negative TemRA cells. CDR3 region: CASSLGLAVDEQYF. The DNA sequence reads TGTGCCAGCAGTTTGGGGCTAGCGGTCGACGAGCAGTACTTC.